This entry is about one T cell receptor (beta chain). The antigen remains unidentified. This entry belongs to a study of T cell responses to AZD1222 COVID-19 vaccine. Study observations and caveats: Seropositivity was recorded at baseline in only a handful of AZD1222 recipients.

V gave up 3 bases and J gave up 10 bases; unmatched junction bases: 16. The CDR3 runs 17 residues. Germline lookup yields CDR1 SGHDT and CDR2 YYEEEE. Generated by immunoSEQ multiplex PCR, the TCRdb table keeps only in-frame clones and is missing some. The sample contains about 130,000 clones, 80% to 90% of which appear only once. The sequence was obtained from an adult in good health. This specimen consisted of peripheral blood, obtained on day 0 of AZD1222 vaccination. The chain couples TRBV5-6 to TRBJ1-6; 7 bases match TRBD1. Here the CDR3 reads CASSSYDRAFFGSPLHF. The CDR3 nucleotides read TGTGCCAGCAGCTCATATGACAGGGCGTTTTTCGGATCACCCCTCCACTTT. The entire variable domain, with the rest obtained from reference TRBV5-6 and TRBJ1-6, is as follows: DAGVTQSPTHLIKTRGQQVTLRCSPKSGHDTVSWYQQALGQGPQFIFQYYEEEERQRGNFPDRFSGHQFPNYSSELNVNALLLGDSALYLCASSSYDRAFFGSPLHFGNGTRLTVT.